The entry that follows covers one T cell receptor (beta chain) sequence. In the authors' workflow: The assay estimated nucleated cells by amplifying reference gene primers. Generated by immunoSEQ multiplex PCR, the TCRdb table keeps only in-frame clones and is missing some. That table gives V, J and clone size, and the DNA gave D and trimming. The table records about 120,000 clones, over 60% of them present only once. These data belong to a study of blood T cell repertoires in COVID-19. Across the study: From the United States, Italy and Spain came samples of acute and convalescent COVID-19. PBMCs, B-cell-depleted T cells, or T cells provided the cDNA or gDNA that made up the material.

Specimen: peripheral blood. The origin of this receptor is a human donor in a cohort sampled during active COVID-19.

The CDR3 spells CASRSGTGFYEQYF. In DNA form, the CDR3 reads TGCGCCAGCAGATCCGGGACAGGGTTCTACGAGCAGTACTTC. The chain has TRBV5-1 and TRBJ2-7, with 9 positions matching TRBD1. Per germline, CDR1 SGHRS and CDR2 YFSETQ. V lost 5 bases and J lost 3; bases outside the gene matches: 6. The CDR3 totals 14 residues.